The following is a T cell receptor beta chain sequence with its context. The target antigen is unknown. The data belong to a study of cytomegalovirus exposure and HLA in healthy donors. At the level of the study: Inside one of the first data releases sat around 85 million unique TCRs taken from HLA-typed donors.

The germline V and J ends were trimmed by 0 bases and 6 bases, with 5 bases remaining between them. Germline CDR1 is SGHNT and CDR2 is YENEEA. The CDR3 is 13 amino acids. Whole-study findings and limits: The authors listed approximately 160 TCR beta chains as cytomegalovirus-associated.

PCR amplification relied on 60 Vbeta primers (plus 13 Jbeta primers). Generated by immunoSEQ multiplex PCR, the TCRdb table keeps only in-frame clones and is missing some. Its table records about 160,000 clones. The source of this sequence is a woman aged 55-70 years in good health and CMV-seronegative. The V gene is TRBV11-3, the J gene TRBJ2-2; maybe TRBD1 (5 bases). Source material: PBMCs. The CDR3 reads CASSLDRAGELFF. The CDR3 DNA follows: TGTGCCAGCAGCTTAGACAGGGCCGGGGAGCTGTTTTTT.